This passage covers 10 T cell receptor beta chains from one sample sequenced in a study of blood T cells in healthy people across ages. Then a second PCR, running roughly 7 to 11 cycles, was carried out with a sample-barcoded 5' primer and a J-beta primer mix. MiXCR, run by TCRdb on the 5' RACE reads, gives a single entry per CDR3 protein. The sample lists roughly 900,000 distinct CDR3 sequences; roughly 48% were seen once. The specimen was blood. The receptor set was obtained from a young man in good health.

CDR3 sequence: CASSFGGRDPTSQYF. DNA of the CDR3: TGTGCCAGCAGCTTCGGGGGTCGGGACCCTACGAGCCAGTACTTC. The rearrangement joins TRBV4-2 to TRBJ2-5; TRBD2 is a possible D gene (6 bases). This CDR3 region has 15 residues. V lost 5 bases and J 10 bases, leaving 23 bases between the germline ends. Germline CDR1 and CDR2: LGHNA and YNFKEQ.

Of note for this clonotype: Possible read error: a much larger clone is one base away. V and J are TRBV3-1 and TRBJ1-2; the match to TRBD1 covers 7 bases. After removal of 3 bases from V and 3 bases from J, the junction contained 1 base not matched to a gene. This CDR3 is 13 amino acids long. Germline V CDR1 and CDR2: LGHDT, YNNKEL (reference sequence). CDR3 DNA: TGTGCCAGCAGCCAGACAGGGTACTATGGCTACACCTTC. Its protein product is CASSQTGYYGYTF.

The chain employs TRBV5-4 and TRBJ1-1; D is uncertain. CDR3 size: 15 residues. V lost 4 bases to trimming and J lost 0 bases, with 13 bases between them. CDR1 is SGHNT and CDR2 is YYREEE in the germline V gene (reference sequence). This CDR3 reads CASSPGGSLNTEAFF. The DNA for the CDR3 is TGTGCCAGCAGCCCTGGCGGGAGCCTGAACACTGAAGCTTTCTTT.

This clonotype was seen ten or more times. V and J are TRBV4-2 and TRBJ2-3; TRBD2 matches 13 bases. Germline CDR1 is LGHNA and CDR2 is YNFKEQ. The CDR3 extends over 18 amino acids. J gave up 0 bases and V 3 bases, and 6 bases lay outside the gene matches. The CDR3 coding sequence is TGTGCCAGCAGCCACCGGACTAGCGGGGGCCTTAGCACAGATACGCAGTATTTT. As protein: CASSHRTSGGLSTDTQYF.

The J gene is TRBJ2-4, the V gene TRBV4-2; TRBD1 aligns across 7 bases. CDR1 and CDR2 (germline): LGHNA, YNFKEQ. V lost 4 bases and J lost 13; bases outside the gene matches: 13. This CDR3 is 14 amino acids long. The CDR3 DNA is TGTGCCAGCAGCCCCGAGACAGGGCCCGTGGAGCAGTACTTC. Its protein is CASSPETGPVEQYF.

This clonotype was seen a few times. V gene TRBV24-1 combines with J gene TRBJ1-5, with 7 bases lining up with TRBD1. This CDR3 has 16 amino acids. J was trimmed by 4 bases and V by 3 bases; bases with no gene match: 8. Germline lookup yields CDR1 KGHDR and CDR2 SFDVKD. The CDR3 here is CATSDPRQGNNQPQHF. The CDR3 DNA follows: TGTGCCACCAGTGATCCCAGACAGGGCAATAATCAGCCCCAGCATTTT.

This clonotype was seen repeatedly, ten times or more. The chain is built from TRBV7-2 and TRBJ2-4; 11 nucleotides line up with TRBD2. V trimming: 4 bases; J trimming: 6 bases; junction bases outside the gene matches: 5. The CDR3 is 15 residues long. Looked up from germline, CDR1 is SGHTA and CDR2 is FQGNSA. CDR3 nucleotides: TGTGCCAGCAGCTCCGGACTAGCGGGCGGAAACATTCAGTACTTC. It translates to CASSSGLAGGNIQYF.

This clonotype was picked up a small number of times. CDR3: CASSLRTGFYYEQYF. The CDR3 region has the DNA TGTGCCAGCAGTTTGAGGACAGGGTTCTACTACGAGCAGTACTTC. The rearrangement joins TRBV12-3 or TRBV12-4 to TRBJ2-7; 8 bases are shared with TRBD1. V gave up 3 bases and J gave up 3 bases; unmatched junction bases: 7. The CDR3 is 15 residues long.

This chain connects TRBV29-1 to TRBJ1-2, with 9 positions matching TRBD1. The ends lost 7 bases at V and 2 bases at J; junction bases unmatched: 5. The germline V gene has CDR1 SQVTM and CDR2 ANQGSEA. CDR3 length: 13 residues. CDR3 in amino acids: CSGGTGLNYGYTF. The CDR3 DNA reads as TGCAGCGGGGGGACAGGGCTCAACTATGGCTACACCTTC.

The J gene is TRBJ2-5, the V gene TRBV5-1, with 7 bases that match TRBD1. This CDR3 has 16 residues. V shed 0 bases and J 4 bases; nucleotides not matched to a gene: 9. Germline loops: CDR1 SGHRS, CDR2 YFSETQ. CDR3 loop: CASSLAVTGKAETQYF. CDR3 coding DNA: TGCGCCAGCAGCTTGGCCGTGACAGGGAAGGCAGAGACCCAGTACTTC.